These 25 T cell receptor beta chains were all obtained from the same sample, sequenced in a study of CD8 T cells in ankylosing spondylitis. A single record per CDR3 protein comes from TCRdb applying MiXCR to the 5' RACE reads. The sample carries 250,000 to 300,000 distinct CDR3 sequences, more than 15% recorded once. Sequenced material: blood, either unsorted or a sorted T cell fraction (not recorded which). These TCRs come from a male donor with ankylosing spondylitis or in good health (not recorded which).

The chain combines TRBV20-1 with TRBJ2-1, with TRBD2 matching over 8 bases. Germline values: CDR1 DFQATT, CDR2 SNEGSKA (reference sequence). The CDR3 spans 14 residues. V lost 6 bases, J lost 3 bases, and 7 bases stayed unmatched. CDR3 DNA: TGCAGTGCGGAACTAGCGGACAACTACAATGAGCAGTTCTTC. Translation gives CSAELADNYNEQFF.

V is TRBV12-3 or TRBV12-4 and J is TRBJ2-3; D gene unclear. The length of the CDR3 is 14 residues. Trimming took off 6 bases at V and 8 bases at J, with 18 bases between the two ends. In DNA, the CDR3 is TGTGCCAGCAGCAGCGCTCTTACGACGGTTACGCAGTATTTT. This gives the protein CASSSALTTVTQYF.

This clonotype occurred a few times. This chain uses TRBV29-1 with TRBJ2-7, with TRBD1 matching 8 bases. Per the germline V gene, CDR1 is SQVTM and CDR2 is ANQGSEA. The CDR3 is 13 residues long. With 4 bases clipped from V and 0 bases from J, the junction kept 2 bases outside the gene matches. CDR3 DNA: TGCAGCGTTGGGGACAGGCGCTCCTACGAGCAGTACTTC. Protein product: CSVGDRRSYEQYF.

In this sample, this clonotype turned up a few times. The chain recombines TRBV5-1 with TRBJ2-3; D is possibly TRBD2 (5 bases). Trimming left V 4 bases short and J 6 bases short, with 12 bases between. CDR3 length: 13 residues. Germline values: CDR1 SGHRS, CDR2 YFSETQ. CDR3 coding DNA: TGCGCCAGCAGCCCGGGGATGGAGGATACGCAGTATTTT. It encodes CASSPGMEDTQYF. Full variable domain (remainder filled in from reference TRBV5-1 and TRBJ2-3): KAGVTQTPRYLIKTRGQQVTLSCSPISGHRSVSWYQQTPGQGLQFLFEYFSETQRNKGNFPGRFSGRQFSNSRSEMNVSTLELGDSALYLCASSPGMEDTQYFGPGTRLTVL.

CDR3 sequence: CASSLGSRSNEQFF. The CDR3 nucleotides read TGTGCCAGCAGCTTAGGGAGTAGATCGAATGAGCAGTTCTTC. The V gene is TRBV14, the J gene TRBJ2-1; D may be TRBD2 (5 bases). This CDR3 spans 14 amino acids. Germline CDR1 SGHDN, CDR2 FVKESK. Trimming pared 5 bases from V and 7 bases from J, leaving 15 bases between.

This clonotype was counted ten times or more. The V call is TRBV7-9, the J call TRBJ1-2, with D tentatively TRBD1 (6 bases). V lost 5 bases to trimming and J lost 6 bases, with 16 bases between them. The CDR3 consists of 14 residues. Germline V gene data show CDR1 as SEHNR and CDR2 as FQNEAQ (reference sequence). The CDR3 sequence: CASSARGAVNGYTF. As DNA, the CDR3 is TGTGCCAGCAGCGCCCGGGGGGCGGTAAATGGCTACACCTTC.

The chain combines TRBV29-1 with TRBJ2-1, with 8 bases identical to TRBD2. Germline lookup yields CDR1 SQVTM and CDR2 ANQGSEA. The CDR3 extends over 15 amino acids. V dropped 7 bases and J dropped 0; count of bases not matched to a gene: 8. CDR3 bases: TGCAGCGCCCAACTAGCGGACAGCTCCTACAATGAGCAGTTCTTC. This sequence encodes CSAQLADSSYNEQFF.

This clonotype appeared many times. V usage is TRBV13 and J usage is TRBJ2-5, with D uncertain. The CDR3 length is 13 residues. V lost 2 bases and J 5 bases, leaving 9 bases between the germline ends. The germline V gene encodes CDR1 PRHDT and CDR2 FYEKMQ (reference sequence). CDR3 sequence: CASSLLEGETQYF. The CDR3 region has the DNA TGTGCCAGCAGCTTATTGGAAGGGGAGACCCAGTACTTC.

The chain uses TRBV29-1 and TRBJ2-7; 7 nucleotides align to TRBD2. V trimming: 6 bases; J trimming: 3 bases; junction bases outside the gene matches: 11. The germline V gene has CDR1 SQVTM and CDR2 ANQGSEA. The CDR3 length is 14 residues. The CDR3 loop is CSVAKSGANYEQYF. CDR3 DNA sequence: TGCAGCGTGGCTAAGAGCGGGGCGAACTACGAGCAGTACTTC.

Here the CDR3 reads CASSYSVDKLAKNIQYF. The CDR3 region has the DNA TGTGCCAGCAGTTACTCGGTCGACAAGCTAGCCAAAAACATTCAGTACTTC. This chain uses TRBV6-2 or TRBV6-3 with TRBJ2-4; D not certain. The CDR3 length is 17 residues. Germline V gene data show CDR1 as MNHEY and CDR2 as SVGEGT. The V end lost 0 bases, the J end lost 0 bases, and 12 bases lay between the germline ends.

The genes are TRBV7-9 and TRBJ2-1, with D possibly matching TRBD2 (6 bases). V lost 2 bases and J 4 bases, leaving 18 bases between the germline ends. In germline, CDR1 is SEHNR, CDR2 FQNEAQ (reference sequence). The length of the CDR3 is 17 residues. CDR3 protein: CASSLTGTRDSYNEQFF. The CDR3 DNA reads TGTGCCAGCAGCTTAACGGGAACGCGGGACTCATACAATGAGCAGTTCTTC.

In its sample, this clonotype was seen a few times. The CDR3 region has the DNA TGTGCCAGCAAACCGGATGCAGGGACGTATGGCTACACCTTC. Its translation: CASKPDAGTYGYTF. The rearrangement uses TRBV18 and TRBJ1-2; weak D call: TRBD1 (5 bases). The CDR3 sequence is 14 residues long. The V and J ends lost 8 bases and 5 bases respectively, with 18 bases between them. Looked up from germline, CDR1 is KGHSH and CDR2 is LQKENI. The whole variable domain, filled in from reference TRBV18 and TRBJ1-2, reads NAGVMQNPRHLVRRRGQEARLRCSPMKGHSHVYWYRQLPEEGLKFMVYLQKENIIDESGMPKERFSAEFPKEGPSILRIQQVVRGDSAAYFCASKPDAGTYGYTFGSGTRLTVV.

The V and J genes are TRBV5-1 and TRBJ1-1; TRBD1 agrees at 10 bases. Germline V gene sequence: CDR1 SGHRS, CDR2 YFSETQ. CDR3 length: 16 residues. V was pared by 4 bases and J by 0 bases, with 6 bases of the junction left unmatched. CDR3 sequence (DNA): TGCGCCAGCAGCCCTACCGGGACAGGGGTGAACACTGAAGCTTTCTTT. Translation: CASSPTGTGVNTEAFF.

Ten or more counts support this clonotype. The chain recombines TRBV5-1 with TRBJ2-7, with 8 bases lining up with TRBD1. In germline, CDR1 is SGHRS, CDR2 YFSETQ. This CDR3 has 15 residues. The V gene end was trimmed by 5 bases and the J gene end by 0 bases; junction bases not matched to a gene: 7. CDR3 nucleotide sequence: TGCGCCAGCAGGCCAGGACAGGGCATCTCCTACGAGCAGTACTTC. This translates into CASRPGQGISYEQYF.

The chain combines TRBV29-1 with TRBJ2-5, with D perhaps assigned TRBD1 or TRBD2 (5 bases each). Germline V gene lookup returns CDR1 SQVTM and CDR2 ANQGSEA. The CDR3 totals 14 residues. V was pared by 5 bases and J by 4 bases, with 17 bases between. The CDR3 DNA reads TGCAGCGTTACCGGGGCCAACTCGATAGAGACCCAGTACTTC. Translated: CSVTGANSIETQYF.

This clonotype appeared many times. This chain uses TRBV3-1 with TRBJ2-5, with 7 positions matching TRBD1. CDR1 LGHDT and CDR2 YNNKEL come from the germline V gene (reference sequence). This CDR3 is 16 amino acids long. V was pared by 4 bases and J by 2 bases, with 10 bases of the junction left unmatched. The CDR3 DNA reads TGTGCCAGCAGCCCGCGACAGGGACCGGGGCAAGAGACCCAGTACTTC. It codes for CASSPRQGPGQETQYF.

The V gene is TRBV7-9, the J gene TRBJ2-5; 12 bases agree with TRBD2. Germline V CDR1 and CDR2: SEHNR, FQNEAQ (reference sequence). Unmatched junction bases numbered 8, after V lost 5 bases and J lost 4 bases. This CDR3 spans 16 amino acids. CDR3 coding DNA: TGTGCCAGCAGCGATACTCGACTAGCGGGAGTAGAGACCCAGTACTTC. It translates to CASSDTRLAGVETQYF.

The sample holds many counts of this clonotype. This rearrangement joins TRBV7-3 to TRBJ2-3; 7 positions agree with TRBD1. This CDR3 has 14 amino acids. The germline V gene encodes CDR1 SGHTA and CDR2 FQGTGA. V dropped 5 bases and J dropped 2; count of bases not matched to a gene: 4. The CDR3 nucleotides are TGTGCCAGCAGCCCGACAGGGAACACAGATACGCAGTATTTT. This translates into CASSPTGNTDTQYF.

This chain links TRBV12-3 or TRBV12-4 with TRBJ1-4; 7 bases are shared with TRBD1. This CDR3 is 14 amino acids long. Germline trimming cut 5 bases from V and 8 bases from J; bases unmatched to any gene: 8. The DNA of the CDR3 is TGTGCCAGCAGTGCCAGGGGGAGTGGGGAAAAACTGTTTTTT. It translates to CASSARGSGEKLFF.

CDR3 in DNA: TGTGCCAGCAGCGTAGGGACAGGGACGGGCGGGGAGCTGTTTTTT. Its translation: CASSVGTGTGGELFF. The rearrangement uses TRBV9 and TRBJ2-2, with 8 bases lining up with TRBD1. V lost 0 bases and J lost 7; bases outside the gene matches: 5. CDR1 is SGDLS, CDR2 YYNGEE, per germline. The CDR3 runs to 15 residues.

This sequence joins TRBV20-1 and TRBJ2-7; 8 nucleotides align to TRBD2. Trimming took 0 bases from V and 5 from J; bases not matched to a gene: 9. The CDR3 has 15 residues. Germline CDR1 and CDR2: DFQATT and SNEGSKA (reference sequence). CDR3 amino acids: CSARDPQREFDEQYF. The CDR3 nucleotides read TGCAGTGCTAGAGACCCCCAGCGGGAGTTCGACGAGCAGTACTTC.

In its sample, this clonotype was seen a few times. The rearrangement uses TRBV12-3 or TRBV12-4 and TRBJ2-3; 7 nucleotides match TRBD1. This CDR3 spans 15 amino acids. V shed 1 base, J shed 4 bases, and the junction held 5 bases outside the gene matches. In nucleotides, the CDR3 is TGTGCCAGCAGTTTAGATTACCAGGGGGCAGATACGCAGTATTTT. Protein product: CASSLDYQGADTQYF.

This chain links TRBV4-2 with TRBJ2-7; no clear D. V lost 10 bases, J lost 2 bases, and 15 bases lay in between. The CDR3 spans 13 residues. CDR1 is LGHNA, CDR2 YNFKEQ, per germline. The DNA for the CDR3 is TGTGCCATCGGCCCCGGGCAGCCCTACGAGCAGTACTTC. Translation gives CAIGPGQPYEQYF.

This clonotype was picked up a small number of times. This chain uses TRBV3-1 with TRBJ1-5; 8 positions agree with TRBD1. There are 13 residues in the CDR3. CDR1 LGHDT and CDR2 YNNKEL come from the germline V gene (reference sequence). The junction had 4 bases not matched to a gene; V was cut back by 6 bases and J by 6 bases. As DNA, the CDR3 is TGTGCCAGCAGTCCGGACAGGGCTCAGCCCCAGCATTTT. It codes for CASSPDRAQPQHF.

The chain is built from TRBV13 and TRBJ2-1; D is unresolved. V lost 6 bases and J lost 0, with 15 bases in between. The CDR3 covers 16 residues. Germline CDR1 is PRHDT and CDR2 is FYEKMQ (reference sequence). The CDR3, as DNA: TGTGCCAGCAGTCCCACGTCGGCTAGCTCCTACAATGAGCAGTTCTTC. Its translation: CASSPTSASSYNEQFF.